These T cell receptor beta chains were read from a single sample in a study of CD8 T cells in ankylosing spondylitis. TCRdb re-analysed the 5' RACE reads in MiXCR, keeping a single row per CDR3 protein. The sample includes 500,000 to 650,000 distinct CDR3 sequences, approximately 5% of them seen just once. Sequencing was performed on blood, either unsorted or a sorted T cell fraction (not recorded which). Receptors were obtained from a male donor with ankylosing spondylitis. Both conserved end residues are part of each CDR3. The D gene is left open where the match is weak. Only part of the rows carry a size: once, few, many, or a class if the clone is expanded.

>many|-|TRBV11-2|TRBJ2-5
TGTGCCAGCAGCTTGAGGGCTAGCCTCGGTCGAGAGACCCAGTACTTC
CASSLRASLGRETQYF
>many|-|TRBV6-5|TRBJ2-1
TGTGCCAGCAGTTACCCAAGGGGTGAGCAGTTCTTC
CASSYPRGEQFF
>many|TRBD1|TRBV20-1|TRBJ1-2
TGCAGTGCTAGAGACCCCGGGACAGCCTCATATGGCTACACCTTC
CSARDPGTASYGYTF
>many|-|TRBV6-1|TRBJ2-2
TGTGCCAGCAGTCAGCAGGGGTCTACCGGGGAGCTGTTTTTT
CASSQQGSTGELFF
>many|TRBD1|TRBV7-2|TRBJ1-6
TGTGCCAGCAGCGAACAGGGGCATTCACCCCTCCACTTT
CASSEQGHSPLHF
>many|TRBD2|TRBV20-1|TRBJ2-7
TGCAGTCCTGCGGGGGGGTACAACGAGCAGTACTTC
CSPAGGYNEQYF
>many|TRBD2|TRBV20-1|TRBJ2-5
TGCAGTGCTAGAGATGGGGGGGGAGGAGAGACCCAGTACTTC
CSARDGGGGETQYF
>few|-|TRBV18|TRBJ2-7
TGTGCCAGCTCCCCCCGGGACTGGGACTCCTACGAGCAGTACTTC
CASSPRDWDSYEQYF
>few|-|TRBV20-1|TRBJ2-7
TGCTGTGCTAGTGGGACAAGGGACTCTCCCTACGAGCAGTACTTC
CCASGTRDSPYEQYF
>many|TRBD2|TRBV15|TRBJ2-1
TGTGCCACCAGCAGAGTAGCGGGAGCCTTGGGTAATGAGCAGTTCTTC
CATSRVAGALGNEQFF
>many|-|TRBV5-1|TRBJ1-1
TGCGCCAGCAGCTGGGCCTCCATGAACACTGAAGCTTTCTTT
CASSWASMNTEAFF
>many|-|TRBV27|TRBJ2-7
TGTGCCAGCTTACCCAAACCCGAATCCCTCTACGAGCAGTACTTC
CASLPKPESLYEQYF
>few|-|TRBV29-1|TRBJ1-1
TGCAGCGTATGCCGGGCCCAGGACACTGAAGCTTTCTTT
CSVCRAQDTEAFF
>many|-|TRBV27|TRBJ2-7
TGTGCCAGCAGACAGCTGGGGGGGGGCCTTTACGAGCAGTACTTC
CASRQLGGGLYEQYF
>many|-|TRBV7-9|TRBJ1-2
TGTGCCAGCAGCTTTGGGGGGTTGGTGGCGGCTGGCTACACCTTC
CASSFGGLVAAGYTF
>many|-|TRBV7-2|TRBJ2-3
TGTGCCAGCAGCTTAGAGTGGGCCACAGATACGCAGTATTTT
CASSLEWATDTQYF
>-|-|TRBV5-1|TRBJ2-6
TGCGCCAGCAGCTTGGCAGGGGTTGGCGGCAACGTCCTGACTTTC
CASSLAGVGGNVLTF
>many|-|TRBV9|TRBJ2-7
TGTGCCAGCAGCCCCACGCGGGACGGATTCGAGCAGTACTTC
CASSPTRDGFEQYF
>-|-|TRBV5-4|TRBJ2-7
TGTGCCAGCAGCTTGGACAGGGTTAGGGCCTACGAGCAGTACTTC
CASSLDRVRAYEQYF
>many|-|TRBV10-3|TRBJ1-5
TGTGCCATCAGTGAGTCGACACAAGGCCGGCATTTT
CAISESTQGRHF
>few|-|TRBV20-1|TRBJ2-5
TGCAGTCCGAGAGAGAAAGTTTCGGAGACCCAGTACTTC
CSPREKVSETQYF
>-|TRBD1|TRBV5-1|TRBJ2-7
TGCGCCAGCAGCTTGGACCCCGGGACAGGGGACGAGCAGTACTTC
CASSLDPGTGDEQYF
>many|-|TRBV20-1|TRBJ2-3
TGCAGTGCTAGAGTCGGCGGGACTAGCACAGATACGCAGTATTTT
CSARVGGTSTDTQYF
>many|-|TRBV25-1|TRBJ1-2
TGTGCCAGCACCGAGGGAACAGGGCTTCACTATGGCTACACCTTC
CASTEGTGLHYGYTF
>many|-|TRBV20-1|TRBJ2-5
TGCAGTGCGATAACAGTTACAGAGACCCAGTACTTC
CSAITVTETQYF
>many|-|TRBV20-1|TRBJ2-3
TGCAGTGCTACCAAGACTAGCACAGATACGCAGTATTTT
CSATKTSTDTQYF
>many|TRBD2|TRBV4-3|TRBJ2-3
TGCGCCAGCAGAAGGACTAGCGGGACCCAAGATACGCAGTATTTT
CASRRTSGTQDTQYF
>few|-|TRBV12-3/TRBV12-4|TRBJ2-3
TGTGCCAGCACGATCGGGGCCTCCTGGGCAGATACGCAGTATTTT
CASTIGASWADTQYF
>-|TRBD1|TRBV29-1|TRBJ1-3
TGCAGCGTTGAGTCCCCCGGGACAGCAGCAAGAAACACCATATATTTT
CSVESPGTAARNTIYF
>-|-|TRBV20-1|TRBJ1-2
TGCAGTGCTAGAATCCAGGGCTTCGATGGCTACACCTTC
CSARIQGFDGYTF
>-|-|TRBV7-6|TRBJ2-3
TGTGCCAGCAGCTTAAGGACCCCCTTACATACGCAGTATTTT
CASSLRTPLHTQYF
>-|-|TRBV15|TRBJ2-1
TGTGCCACCAGCTCCAATGCGGGAATACGGAACAATGAGCAGTTCTTC
CATSSNAGIRNNEQFF
>many|TRBD1|TRBV4-3|TRBJ1-1
TGCGCCAGCAGCCAAGAACAGGGGGTGGAAGCTTTCTTT
CASSQEQGVEAFF
>few|TRBD1|TRBV6-1|TRBJ2-1
TGTGCCAGCAGTGTACAGGGGGATGAGCAGTTCTTC
CASSVQGDEQFF
>many|-|TRBV10-3|TRBJ2-3
TGTGCCATCACCTCGTCTAAGGATACGCAGTATTTT
CAITSSKDTQYF
>many|-|TRBV7-2|TRBJ2-7
TGTGCCAGCAGCCTTGACCCATTCAGCTCCTACGAGCAGTACTTC
CASSLDPFSSYEQYF
>many|-|TRBV27|TRBJ1-6
TGTGCCAGCAGTTTAAAGGCGAGCTCCTATAATTCACCCCTCCACTTT
CASSLKASSYNSPLHF
>few|-|TRBV11-2|TRBJ2-4
TGTGCCAGCAGCTTAGAATTTTCAGCCAAAAACATTCAGTACTTC
CASSLEFSAKNIQYF
>many|-|TRBV4-2|TRBJ2-1
TGTGCCAGCAGCCAAATCCTCGCGGGAAGTTACAATGAGCAGTTCTTC
CASSQILAGSYNEQFF
>many|-|TRBV9|TRBJ1-6
TGTGCCAGCAGCGTAACAGGATCTAATAATTCACCCCTCCACTTT
CASSVTGSNNSPLHF
>many|-|TRBV15|TRBJ1-2
TGTGCCACCAGCAGAGATAGAAACTATGGCTACACCTTC
CATSRDRNYGYTF
>many|-|TRBV4-2|TRBJ2-3
TGTGCCAGCAGCCGTCCAAGGGCAGGGCGTGGAGATACGCAGTATTTT
CASSRPRAGRGDTQYF
>many|TRBD1|TRBV7-9|TRBJ2-7
TGTGCCAGCAAGGACAGGGACTACGAGCAGTACTTC
CASKDRDYEQYF
>many|-|TRBV7-2|TRBJ1-5
TGTGCCAGCACTTCCTCTAGCAATCAGCCCCAGCATTTT
CASTSSSNQPQHF
>many|-|TRBV4-3|TRBJ1-2
TGCGCCAGCAGCCAACCGGGAAGCGGTTCGGGCTACACCTTC
CASSQPGSGSGYTF
>-|-|TRBV20-1|TRBJ1-5
TGCTGTGCTAGAGATATTGACTCGTGGAGCAATCAGCCCCAGCATTTT
CCARDIDSWSNQPQHF
>-|-|TRBV20-1|TRBJ2-1
TGCAGTGTTCAATCCTTCCCTGGAAACAATGAGCAGTTCTTC
CSVQSFPGNNEQFF
>many|-|TRBV2|TRBJ1-1
TGTGCCAGCAGTGTGGGTCCGGCGGGCACTGAAGCTTTCTTT
CASSVGPAGTEAFF
>many|-|TRBV5-1|TRBJ2-1
TGCGCCAGCAGCCTGGATGACGGCTCCTACAATGAGCAGTTCTTC
CASSLDDGSYNEQFF
>many|-|TRBV4-2|TRBJ1-1
TGTGCCAGCAGCCAAGAAGGGGTGCAGTTTAGGAACACTGAAGCTTTCTTT
CASSQEGVQFRNTEAFF
>many|TRBD2|TRBV7-7|TRBJ2-2
TGTGCTAGCAGCTTAGGCCCTCCCGGAGCGGGGTACACCGGGGAGCTGTTTTTT
CASSLGPPGAGYTGELFF
>many|TRBD1|TRBV18|TRBJ2-7
TGTGCCAGCTCACAAGGACAGGGGGCTTACGAGCAGTACTTC
CASSQGQGAYEQYF
>many|-|TRBV20-1|TRBJ2-7
TGCAGTGCGGGAGCCGGGACGGGCTACGAGCAGTACTTC
CSAGAGTGYEQYF
>many|TRBD1|TRBV7-2|TRBJ2-1
TGTGCCAGCAGCTTAATCGGGACAGACAATGAGCAGTTCTTC
CASSLIGTDNEQFF